This record looks at one TCR beta chain sequence and its context. What it binds is not known. Positively selected for CCR7, the CD45RO-negative cells used as naive CD8 cells excluded terminally differentiated effector memory CD45RA+ cells. Everyone who donated was a Caucasian adult who lived in Nashville, Tennessee. CDR1 SGHAT and CDR2 FQNNGV come from the germline V gene. The germline V and J ends were trimmed by 1 base and 7 bases, with 17 bases remaining between them. This CDR3 has 16 amino acids. This sample is drawn from a study of shared clonotypes between healthy human individuals. Study findings and constraints: The expectation was that sequencing depth would affect clonotype sharing among donors.

Method: immunoSEQ multiplex PCR; TCRdb's copy keeps in-frame clones and lacks some. The data contain some 2,100,000 clones, around 93% of them singletons. Material: naive CD8+ T cells from PBMCs. This TCR came from a man aged 18-30 years in good health. Some clones in this sample may be carry-over from other donors' samples. The chain links TRBV11-2 to TRBJ2-1; D unclear. CDR3 coding DNA: TGTGCCAGCAGCTTAGCATACTACGCGAACGCGAATGAGCAGTTCTTC. This codes for CASSLAYYANANEQFF.